This TCR beta chain was identified during a study of memory CD4+ T cells and cytomegalovirus serostatus. The sample holds a few counts of this clone. Single viable CD3+CD4+CD8-CD45RO+ cells were sorted as the memory CD4+ T cells. CMV serostatus came from serum IgG against pp150, pp28, p38, p52. The CDR3 is 15 amino acids. Trimming stripped 4 bases from V and 0 bases from J, with 13 bases between. The germline gives CDR1 SGHNT, CDR2 YYREEE (reference sequence). Repertoires were generated with immunoSEQ multiplex PCR, while TCRdb's copy carries only in-frame clones and drops some. The data show 40,000 to 45,000 clones, 76% seen once.

The receptor's source is an adult in good health and CMV-seronegative. Specimen: memory CD4+ T cells from blood. The V and J genes are TRBV5-4 and TRBJ1-1, with D possibly TRBD1 on 5 matching bases. The CDR3 reads CASSPQAVMNTEAFF. The CDR3 DNA follows: TGTGCCAGCAGCCCACAGGCTGTGATGAACACTGAAGCTTTCTTT.